The 10 T cell receptor beta chains listed next were all sequenced from one sample in a study of T cells expressing NK-cell markers. TCRdb re-called the 5' RACE reads; every CDR3 protein appears as one record, without DNA. The listing contains about 550,000 distinct CDR3 sequences. Sequenced material: blood T cells: a sorted CD56 or NKG2C T cell subset, CD4+ or CD8+ T cells, or bulk PBMC T cells (not recorded which). Receptors originate from a man between 18 and 35 years old in good health.

The chain joins TRBV7-3 to TRBJ2-1; the D call from TCRdb, TRBD2, cannot be confirmed without DNA. The V gene's germline CDR1 is SGHTA and CDR2 FQGTGA. There are 18 residues in the CDR3. The CDR3 protein is CASSSQGGRARTYNEQFF. The variable domain in full, with the rest retrieved from reference TRBV7-3 and TRBJ2-1, is GAGVSQTPSNKVTEKGKYVELRCDPISGHTALYWYRQSLGQGPEFLIYFQGTGAADDSGLPNDRFFAVRPEGSVSTLKIQRTERGDSAVYLCASSSQGGRARTYNEQFFGPGTRLTVL.

V and J are TRBV20-1 and TRBJ1-6; TCRdb picks TRBD1, but there is no DNA to check that call. CDR3 length: 14 residues. CDR1 and CDR2 (germline): DFQATT, SNEGSKA (reference sequence). The CDR3 sequence: CSARDPGVDSPLHF.

The chain links TRBV11-2 to TRBJ2-3. CDR1 and CDR2 (germline): SGHAT, FQNNGV. The length of the CDR3 is 16 residues. The CDR3 protein is CASSLDWVGYTDTQYF.

V gene TRBV20-1 combines with J gene TRBJ2-5; absent DNA, TCRdb's TRBD2 call cannot be checked. Germline-derived CDR1 and CDR2 are DFQATT and SNEGSKA (reference sequence). The CDR3 totals 14 residues. The CDR3 region is CSAPSWREVETQYF.

V gene TRBV6-1 combines with J gene TRBJ2-2; the TCRdb D gene call, TRBD2, has no DNA to confirm it. Germline-derived CDR1 and CDR2 are MNHNS and SASEGT. The CDR3 loop spans 17 amino acids. CDR3 region: CASSRPLTDLGAGELFF.

Here the CDR3 reads CASSVVPSSYNEQFF. This rearrangement joins TRBV9 to TRBJ2-1. Looked up from germline, CDR1 is SGDLS and CDR2 is YYNGEE. CDR3 length: 15 residues.

V is TRBV5-1 and J is TRBJ1-2; lacking DNA, the TRBD1 call made by TCRdb goes unchecked. Germline V gene sequence: CDR1 SGHRS, CDR2 YFSETQ. The CDR3 runs 13 residues. CDR3 amino acids: CASSTTGGDGYTF.

The V and J genes are TRBV5-1 and TRBJ2-7. The CDR3 is made up of 14 amino acids. CDR1 is SGHRS, CDR2 YFSETQ, per germline. Here the CDR3 reads CASSSGQNSYEQYF.

The chain uses TRBV12-3 or TRBV12-4 and TRBJ1-5. The CDR3 sequence is 14 residues long. The CDR3 here is CASSSGGVFQPQHF.

The chain recombines TRBV15 with TRBJ1-2; TCRdb proposes TRBD1, but this gene call is untestable without DNA. The CDR3 is 13 residues long. From germline, CDR1 is LNHNV and CDR2 YYDKDF (reference sequence). CDR3 protein: CATSLDSRYGYTF.